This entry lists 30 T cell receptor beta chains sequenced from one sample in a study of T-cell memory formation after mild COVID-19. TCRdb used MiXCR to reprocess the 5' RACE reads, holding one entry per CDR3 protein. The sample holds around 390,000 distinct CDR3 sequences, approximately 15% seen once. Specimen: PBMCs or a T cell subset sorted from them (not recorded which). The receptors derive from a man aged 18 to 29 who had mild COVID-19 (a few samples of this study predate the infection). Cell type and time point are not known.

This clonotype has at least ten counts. CDR3: CASSLYGFTDTQYF. The CDR3 nucleotides read TGCGCCAGCAGCTTGTACGGATTCACAGATACGCAGTATTTT. This chain joins TRBV5-1 and TRBJ2-3; no definite D call. The germline V gene encodes CDR1 SGHRS and CDR2 YFSETQ. V was trimmed by 1 base and J by 2 bases, leaving 8 bases between them. The CDR3 contains 14 residues.

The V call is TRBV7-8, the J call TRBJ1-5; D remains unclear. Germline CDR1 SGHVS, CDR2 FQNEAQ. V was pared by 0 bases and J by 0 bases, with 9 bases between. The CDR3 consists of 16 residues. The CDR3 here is CASSLAGVHSNQPQHF. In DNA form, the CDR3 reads TGTGCCAGCAGCTTAGCGGGCGTACATAGCAATCAGCCCCAGCATTTT. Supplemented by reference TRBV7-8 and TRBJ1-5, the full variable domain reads GAGVSQSPRYKVAKRGQDVALRCDPISGHVSLFWYQQALGQGPEFLTYFQNEAQLDKSGLPSDRFFAERPEGSVSTLKIQRTQQEDSAVYLCASSLAGVHSNQPQHFGDGTRLSIL.

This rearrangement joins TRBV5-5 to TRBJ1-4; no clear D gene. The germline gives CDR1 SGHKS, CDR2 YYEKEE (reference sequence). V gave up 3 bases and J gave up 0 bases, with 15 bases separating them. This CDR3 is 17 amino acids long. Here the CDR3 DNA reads TGTGCCAGCAGCTCGCCCGGCACGGATGCAACTAATGAAAAACTGTTTTTT. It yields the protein CASSSPGTDATNEKLFF.

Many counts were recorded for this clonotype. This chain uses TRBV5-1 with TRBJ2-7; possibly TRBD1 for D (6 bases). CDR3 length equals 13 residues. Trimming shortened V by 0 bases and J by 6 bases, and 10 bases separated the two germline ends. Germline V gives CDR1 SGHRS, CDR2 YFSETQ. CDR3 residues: CASSLVSTGEQYF. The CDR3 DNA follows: TGCGCCAGCAGCTTGGTATCGACAGGCGAGCAGTACTTC.

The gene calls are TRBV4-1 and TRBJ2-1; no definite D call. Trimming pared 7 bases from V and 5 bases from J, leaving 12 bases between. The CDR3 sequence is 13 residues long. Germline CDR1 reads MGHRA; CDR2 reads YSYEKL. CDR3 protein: CASTPGFDNEQFF. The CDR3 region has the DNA TGCGCCAGCACCCCCGGATTTGACAATGAGCAGTTCTTC.

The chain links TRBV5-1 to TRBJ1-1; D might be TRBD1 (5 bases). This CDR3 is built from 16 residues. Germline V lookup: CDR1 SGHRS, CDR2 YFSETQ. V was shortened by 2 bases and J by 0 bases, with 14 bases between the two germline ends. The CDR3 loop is CASSFKGTGLNTEAFF. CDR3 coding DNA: TGCGCCAGCAGCTTTAAGGGGACGGGGTTGAACACTGAAGCTTTCTTT.

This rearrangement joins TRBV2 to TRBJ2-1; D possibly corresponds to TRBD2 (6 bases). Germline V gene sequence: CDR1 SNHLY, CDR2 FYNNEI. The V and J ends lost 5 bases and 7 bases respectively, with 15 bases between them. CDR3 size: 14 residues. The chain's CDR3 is CASSPGLSWNEQFF. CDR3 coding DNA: TGTGCCAGCAGTCCGGGACTTAGTTGGAATGAGCAGTTCTTC.

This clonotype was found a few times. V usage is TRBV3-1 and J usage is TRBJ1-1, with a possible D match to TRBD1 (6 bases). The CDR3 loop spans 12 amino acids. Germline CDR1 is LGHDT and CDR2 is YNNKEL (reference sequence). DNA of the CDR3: TGTGTATCAGACAGGTGGGACACTGAAGCTTTCTTT. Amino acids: CVSDRWDTEAFF.

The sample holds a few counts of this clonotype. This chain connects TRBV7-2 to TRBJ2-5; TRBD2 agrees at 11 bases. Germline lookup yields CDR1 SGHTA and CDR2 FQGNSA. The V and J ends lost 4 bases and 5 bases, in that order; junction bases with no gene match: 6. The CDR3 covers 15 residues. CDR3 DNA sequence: TGTGCCAGCAGCTCCTTTGCTAGCGGGGGGGAGACCCAGTACTTC. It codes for CASSSFASGGETQYF.

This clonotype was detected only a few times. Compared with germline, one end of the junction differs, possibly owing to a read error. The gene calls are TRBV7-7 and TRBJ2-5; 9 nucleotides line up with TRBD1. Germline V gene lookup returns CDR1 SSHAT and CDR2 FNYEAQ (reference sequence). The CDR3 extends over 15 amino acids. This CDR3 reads CASSPIQGASGAQYF. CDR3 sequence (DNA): TGTGCTAGCAGCCCCATACAGGGGGCGTCTGGGGCCCAGTACTTC. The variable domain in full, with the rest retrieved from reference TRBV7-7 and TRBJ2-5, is GAGVSQSPRYKVTKRGQDVTLRCDPISSHATLYWYQQALGQGPEFLTYFNYEAQPDKSGLPSDRFSAERPEGSISTLTIQRTEQRDSAMYRCASSPIQGASGAQYFGPGTRLLVL.

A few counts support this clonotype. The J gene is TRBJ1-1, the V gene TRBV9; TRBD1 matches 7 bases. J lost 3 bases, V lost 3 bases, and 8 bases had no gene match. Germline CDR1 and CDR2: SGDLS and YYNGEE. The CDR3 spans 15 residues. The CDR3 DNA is TGTGCCAGCAGCGCCCAAGGGGGCACGGACACTGAAGCTTTCTTT. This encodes CASSAQGGTDTEAFF.

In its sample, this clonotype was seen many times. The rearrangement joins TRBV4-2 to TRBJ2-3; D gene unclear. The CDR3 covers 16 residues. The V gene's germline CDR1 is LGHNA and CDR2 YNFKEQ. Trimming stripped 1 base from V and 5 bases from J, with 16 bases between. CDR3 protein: CASSQGFSGYEDTQYF. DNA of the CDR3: TGTGCCAGCAGCCAAGGATTCTCCGGTTATGAAGATACGCAGTATTTT.

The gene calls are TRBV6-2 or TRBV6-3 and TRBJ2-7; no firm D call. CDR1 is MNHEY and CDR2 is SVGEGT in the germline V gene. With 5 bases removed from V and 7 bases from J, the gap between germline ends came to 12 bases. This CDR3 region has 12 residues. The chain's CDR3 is CASSHPLREQYV. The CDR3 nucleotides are TGTGCCAGCAGTCACCCACTAAGGGAGCAGTACGTC.

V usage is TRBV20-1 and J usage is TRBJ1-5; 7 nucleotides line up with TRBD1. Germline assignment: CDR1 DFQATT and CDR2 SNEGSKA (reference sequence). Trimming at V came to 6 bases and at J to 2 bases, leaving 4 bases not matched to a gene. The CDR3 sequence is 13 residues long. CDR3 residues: CSAITGGNQPQHF. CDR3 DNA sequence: TGCAGTGCAATTACAGGGGGCAATCAGCCCCAGCATTTT.

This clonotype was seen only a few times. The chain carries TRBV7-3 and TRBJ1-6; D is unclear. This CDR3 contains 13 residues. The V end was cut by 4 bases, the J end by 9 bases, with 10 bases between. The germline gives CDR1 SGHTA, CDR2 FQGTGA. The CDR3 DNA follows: TGTGCCAGCAGCTGGGGTAGCGCTTCACCCCTCCACTTT. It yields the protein CASSWGSASPLHF.

The CDR3: CATSRDRGVTRAQHF. The DNA for the CDR3 is TGTGCCACCAGCAGGGACAGGGGGGTCACCAGGGCCCAGCATTTT. The chain couples TRBV15 to TRBJ1-5; 10 bases are a match to TRBD1. The CDR3 extends over 15 amino acids. Trimming cost V 3 bases and J 11 bases; bases outside gene matches: 10. Germline V gene sequence: CDR1 LNHNV, CDR2 YYDKDF (reference sequence).

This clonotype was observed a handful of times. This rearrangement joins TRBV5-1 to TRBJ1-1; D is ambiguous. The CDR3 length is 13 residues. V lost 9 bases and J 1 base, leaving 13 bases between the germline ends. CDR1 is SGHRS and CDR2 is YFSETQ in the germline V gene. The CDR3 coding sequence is TGCGCCACACGCATGGGCGAGAACACTGAAGCTTTCTTT. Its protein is CATRMGENTEAFF.

In nucleotides, the CDR3 is TGTGCCAGCTCACCAGAACTAGCGGGCCGTCAGACCCAGTACTTC. Translating gives CASSPELAGRQTQYF. The rearrangement uses TRBV18 and TRBJ2-5; 9 nucleotides agree with TRBD2. V trimming: 2 bases; J trimming: 6 bases; junction bases outside the gene matches: 7. Germline values: CDR1 KGHSH, CDR2 LQKENI. There are 15 residues in the CDR3.

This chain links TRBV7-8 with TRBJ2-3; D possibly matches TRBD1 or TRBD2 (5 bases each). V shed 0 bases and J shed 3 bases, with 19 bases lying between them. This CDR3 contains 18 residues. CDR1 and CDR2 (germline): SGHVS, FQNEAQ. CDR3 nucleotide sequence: TGTGCCAGCAGCTTAGCGGAGGTAGGCAGGGTGCCGACAGATACGCAGTATTTT. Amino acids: CASSLAEVGRVPTDTQYF.

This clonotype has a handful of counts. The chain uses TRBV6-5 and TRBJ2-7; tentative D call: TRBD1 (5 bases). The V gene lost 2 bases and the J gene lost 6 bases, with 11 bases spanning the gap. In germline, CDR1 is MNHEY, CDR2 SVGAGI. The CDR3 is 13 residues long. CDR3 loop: CASSYGAALEQYF. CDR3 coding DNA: TGTGCCAGCAGTTACGGGGCAGCCCTCGAGCAGTACTTC.

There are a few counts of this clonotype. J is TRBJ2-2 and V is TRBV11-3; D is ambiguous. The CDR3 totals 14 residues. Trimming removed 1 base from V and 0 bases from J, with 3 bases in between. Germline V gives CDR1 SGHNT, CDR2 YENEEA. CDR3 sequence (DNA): TGTGCCAGCAGCTTAGTGCCGAACACCGGGGAGCTGTTTTTT. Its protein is CASSLVPNTGELFF.

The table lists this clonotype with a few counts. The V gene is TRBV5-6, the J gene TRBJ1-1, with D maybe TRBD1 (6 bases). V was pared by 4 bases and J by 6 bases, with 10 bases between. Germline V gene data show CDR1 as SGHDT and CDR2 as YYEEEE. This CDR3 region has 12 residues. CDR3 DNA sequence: TGTGCCAGCAGCCTAGGACAGCCTGAAGCTTTCTTT. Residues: CASSLGQPEAFF.

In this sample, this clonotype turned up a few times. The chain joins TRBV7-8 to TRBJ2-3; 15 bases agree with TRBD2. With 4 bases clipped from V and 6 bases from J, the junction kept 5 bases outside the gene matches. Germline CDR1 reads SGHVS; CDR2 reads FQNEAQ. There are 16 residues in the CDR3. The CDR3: CASSSGLAGGLDTQYF. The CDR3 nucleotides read TGTGCCAGCAGCTCCGGACTAGCGGGGGGGTTGGATACGCAGTATTTT. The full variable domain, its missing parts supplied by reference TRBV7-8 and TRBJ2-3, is GAGVSQSPRYKVAKRGQDVALRCDPISGHVSLFWYQQALGQGPEFLTYFQNEAQLDKSGLPSDRFFAERPEGSVSTLKIQRTQQEDSAVYLCASSSGLAGGLDTQYFGPGTRLTVL.

The CDR3 region has the DNA TGCGCCAGCAGCCAAGATGGCACAGGACTCAATCAGCCCCAGCATTTT. Amino acids: CASSQDGTGLNQPQHF. The V call is TRBV4-1, the J call TRBJ1-5, with D possibly being TRBD1 (5 bases). There are 16 residues in the CDR3. The germline V gene encodes CDR1 MGHRA and CDR2 YSYEKL. Deletions cut 0 bases from V and 3 bases from J, with 12 bases between.

CDR3 in DNA: TGTGCCAGCAGCTGGGTGGGGGGCACAGATACGCAGTATTTT. This gives the protein CASSWVGGTDTQYF. V is TRBV7-2 and J is TRBJ2-3; D tentatively fits TRBD1 or TRBD2 (5 bases each). Trimming left V 4 bases short and J 1 base short, with 9 bases between. CDR1 and CDR2 (germline): SGHTA, FQGNSA. The CDR3 runs to 14 residues.

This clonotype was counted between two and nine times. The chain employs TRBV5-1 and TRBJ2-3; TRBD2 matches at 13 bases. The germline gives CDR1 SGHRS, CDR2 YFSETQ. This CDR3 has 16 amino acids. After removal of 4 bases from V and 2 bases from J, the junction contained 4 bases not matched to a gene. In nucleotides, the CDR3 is TGCGCCAGCAGCCTGGGACTAGCGGGGCACACAGATACGCAGTATTTT. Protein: CASSLGLAGHTDTQYF.

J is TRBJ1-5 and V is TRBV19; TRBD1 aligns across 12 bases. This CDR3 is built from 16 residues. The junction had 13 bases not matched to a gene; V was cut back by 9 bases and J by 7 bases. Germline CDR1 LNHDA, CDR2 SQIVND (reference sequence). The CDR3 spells CASIGTGGAVGQPQHF. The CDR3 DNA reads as TGTGCCAGCATTGGGACAGGGGGCGCGGTGGGGCAGCCCCAGCATTTT.

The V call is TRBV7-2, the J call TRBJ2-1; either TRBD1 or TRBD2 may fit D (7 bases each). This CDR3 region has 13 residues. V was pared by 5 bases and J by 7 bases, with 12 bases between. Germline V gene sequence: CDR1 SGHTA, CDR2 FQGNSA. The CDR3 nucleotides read TGTGCCAGCAGCACCAGGGGGGGGAATGAGCAGTTCTTC. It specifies CASSTRGGNEQFF.

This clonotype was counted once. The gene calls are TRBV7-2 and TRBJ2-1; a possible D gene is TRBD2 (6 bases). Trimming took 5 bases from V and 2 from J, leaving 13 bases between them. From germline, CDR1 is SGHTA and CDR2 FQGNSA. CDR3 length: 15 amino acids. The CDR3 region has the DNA TGTGCCAGCAGCGCGAGGGAGGTTGCCTACAATGAGCAGTTCTTC. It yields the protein CASSAREVAYNEQFF. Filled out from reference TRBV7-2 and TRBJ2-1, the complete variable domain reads GAGVSQSPSNKVTEKGKDVELRCDPISGHTALYWYRQSLGQGLEFLIYFQGNSAPDKSGLPSDRFSAERTGGSVSTLTIQRTQQEDSAVYLCASSAREVAYNEQFFGPGTRLTVL.

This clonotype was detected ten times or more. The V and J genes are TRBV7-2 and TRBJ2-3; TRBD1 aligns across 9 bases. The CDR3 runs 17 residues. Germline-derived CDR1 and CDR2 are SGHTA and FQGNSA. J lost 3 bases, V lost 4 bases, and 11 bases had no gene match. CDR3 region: CASSSTAGTGWTDTQYF. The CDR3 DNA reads TGTGCCAGCAGCTCGACCGCGGGGACAGGGTGGACAGATACGCAGTATTTT.